This TCR beta chain was retrieved from a study of post-analysis software for immune sequencing data (dated by TCRdb to the mid-2010s). General notes on the study: Recorded disease courses included relapsing-remitting, secondary progressive and progressive-relapsing multiple sclerosis, with some patients lacking subtype annotation. Patient repertoires were compared against 11 previously published healthy control repertoires from donors aged roughly 6 to 27 years. A subset of samples was prepared in parallel using single-end sample barcoding, then pooled and co-amplified after Illumina adapter ligation.

Here is what the overall study found, with its caveats: Strong co-clustering of samples prepared in the same batch was shown by direct clustering with F measure, prompting a batch-effect correction. Significantly lower normalized Chao1 diversity was found in multiple sclerosis patients than in controls, suggesting substantial peripheral T-cell clonal expansion. Significantly higher frequencies in patients than in controls were found for roughly 5 TRBV segments, including TRBV5-6, TRBV5-1 and TRBV20-1. The multiple sclerosis patient group was slightly younger than the control group.

To demonstrate the VDJtools post-analysis software, the study profiled TCR beta repertoires from the peripheral blood of about 13 young patients with multiple sclerosis. The multiple sclerosis patients were children and adolescents ranging in age from roughly 6 to 15 years. The CDR3 sequence holds 11 residues, the cysteine and phenylalanine included. This entry keeps only the CDR3 DNA: 33 bases, framed from base 1. V is cut by 4 bases and J by 8 bases, and the space between the germline ends is 8 bases. The germline V gene provides CDR1 SQVTM and CDR2 ANQGSEA. Turning to this clonotype: It lacks a known antigen. No per-base quality is available; no much larger clone lies one base away.

Receptor amplification or capture employed PCR. These reads were obtained on an Illumina HiSeq 2500. Unique molecular identifiers were incorporated into TCR beta cDNA libraries to reduce PCR and sequencing biases. Every 1 to 10 million input T cells yielded approximately 500,000 cDNA molecules, meaning each molecule approximated one T cell. The patient libraries were prepared and sequenced with the same protocol used for the earlier healthy control dataset. Samples belonging to the same batch were prepared together, multiplexed and sequenced on a shared HiSeq lane. As for the authors' bioinformatics: MIGEC handled the raw barcoded reads, throwing out single-read molecular identifier groups before consensus assembly and CDR3 extraction. VDJtools was used for post-analysis of the clonotype tables, with diversity normalized by down-sampling every dataset to the smallest sample size. In repertoire overlap clustering, CDR3 amino acid sequences, but not nucleotide sequences, were matched to correct batch-related cross-sample contamination. TCRdb reprocessing: public reads trimmed at Q25 with fastp, clones called with MiXCR, in-frame beta chains kept. Duplicate CDR3 protein sequences are folded into a single record with the most common DNA and genes. V and J calls and clone size were set by TCRdb, not the authors. Across this sample there are about 170,000 distinct CDR3 sequences, with 25% to 35% seen only once. About 1.6% of the sample goes to the ten largest clones.

The sequence was collected from a girl aged 10 to 17 with multiple sclerosis. Input material: blood. Recombination connected TRBV29-1 to TRBJ2-2; a confident D gene designation cannot be given. The nucleotide sequence reads TGCAGCGTTGCAGGTGCGGGGGAGCTGTTTTTT. Translated, it gives CSVAGAGELFF.